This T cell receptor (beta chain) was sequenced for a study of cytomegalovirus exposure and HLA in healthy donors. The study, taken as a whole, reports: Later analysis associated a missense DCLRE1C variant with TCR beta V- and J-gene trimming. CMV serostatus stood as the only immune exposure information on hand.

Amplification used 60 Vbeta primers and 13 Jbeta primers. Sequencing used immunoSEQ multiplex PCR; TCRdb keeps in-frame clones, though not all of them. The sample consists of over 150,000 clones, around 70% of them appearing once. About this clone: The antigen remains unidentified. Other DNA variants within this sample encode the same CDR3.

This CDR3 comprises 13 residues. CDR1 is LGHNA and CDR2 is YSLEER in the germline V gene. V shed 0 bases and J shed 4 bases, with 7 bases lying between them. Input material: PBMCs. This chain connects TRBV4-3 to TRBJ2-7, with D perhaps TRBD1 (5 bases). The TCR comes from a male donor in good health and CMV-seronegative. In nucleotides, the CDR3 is TGCGCCAGCAGCCAAGACAGGGAATACGAGCAGTACTTC. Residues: CASSQDREYEQYF.